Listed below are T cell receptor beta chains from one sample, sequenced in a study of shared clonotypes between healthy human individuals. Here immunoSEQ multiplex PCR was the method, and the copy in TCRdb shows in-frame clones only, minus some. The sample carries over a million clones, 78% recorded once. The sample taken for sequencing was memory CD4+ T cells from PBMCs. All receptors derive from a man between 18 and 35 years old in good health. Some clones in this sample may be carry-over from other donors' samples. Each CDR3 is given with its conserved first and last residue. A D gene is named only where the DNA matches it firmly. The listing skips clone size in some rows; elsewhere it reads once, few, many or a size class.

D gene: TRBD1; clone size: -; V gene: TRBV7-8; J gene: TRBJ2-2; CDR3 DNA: TGTGCCAGCGGACCGGGACAGGGGGCTGTAGGGGAGCTGTTTTTT; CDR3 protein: CASGPGQGAVGELFF
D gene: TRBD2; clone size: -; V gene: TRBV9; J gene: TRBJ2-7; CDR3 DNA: TGTGCCAGCAGCGTATTAGCGGGAGGGTCTCCCGAGCAGTACTTC; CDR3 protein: CASSVLAGGSPEQYF
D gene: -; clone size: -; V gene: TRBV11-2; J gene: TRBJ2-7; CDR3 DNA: TGTGCCAGCAGCTCAACAGGGACCGTCTACTACGAGCAGTACTTC; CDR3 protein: CASSSTGTVYYEQYF
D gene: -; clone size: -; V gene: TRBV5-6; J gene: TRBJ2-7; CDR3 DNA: TGTGCCAGCAGCTTGGAGGGTTGGCTAGATGGGTCCGAGCAGTACTTC; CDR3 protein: CASSLEGWLDGSEQYF
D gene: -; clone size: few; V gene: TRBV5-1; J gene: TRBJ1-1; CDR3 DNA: TGCGCCAGCAGATATTTGGTGGAGAACACTGAAGCTTTCTTT; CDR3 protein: CASRYLVENTEAFF
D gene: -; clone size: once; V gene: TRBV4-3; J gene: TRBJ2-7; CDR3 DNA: TGCGCCAGCAGCCAAGAGGTTAGCAGGGCGGGGGAGCAGTACTTC; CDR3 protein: CASSQEVSRAGEQYF
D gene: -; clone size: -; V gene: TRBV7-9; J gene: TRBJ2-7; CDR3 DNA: TGTGCCAGCAGCTTACCAGGAAACGGTTACGAGCAGTACTTC; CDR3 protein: CASSLPGNGYEQYF
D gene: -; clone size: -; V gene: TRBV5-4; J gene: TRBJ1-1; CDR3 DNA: TGTGCCAGCAGCCCCGGACACCCGAACACTGAAGCTTTCTTT; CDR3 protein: CASSPGHPNTEAFF
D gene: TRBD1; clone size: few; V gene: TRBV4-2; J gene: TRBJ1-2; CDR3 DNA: TGTGCCAGCAGCCAAGGCAACAGGGGGGGGACCTATGGCTACACCTTC; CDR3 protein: CASSQGNRGGTYGYTF
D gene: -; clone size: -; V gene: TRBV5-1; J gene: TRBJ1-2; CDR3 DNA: TGCGCCAGCAGCTTGGAAAACTATGGCTACACCTTC; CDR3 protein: CASSLENYGYTF
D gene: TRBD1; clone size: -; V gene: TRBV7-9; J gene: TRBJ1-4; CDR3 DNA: TGTGCCAGCAGCCCCCGGGACAGGGGAACTAATGAAAAACTGTTTTTT; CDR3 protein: CASSPRDRGTNEKLFF
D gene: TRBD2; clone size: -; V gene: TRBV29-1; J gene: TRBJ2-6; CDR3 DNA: TGCAGCGCCGGGACTAGCGGGGTAGCTGGGGCCAACGTCCTGACTTTC; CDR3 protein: CSAGTSGVAGANVLTF
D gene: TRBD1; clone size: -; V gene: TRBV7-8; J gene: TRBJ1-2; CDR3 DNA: TGTGCCAGCAGCCCCACCGGGACAGGGATGTACTATGGCTACACCTTC; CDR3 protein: CASSPTGTGMYYGYTF
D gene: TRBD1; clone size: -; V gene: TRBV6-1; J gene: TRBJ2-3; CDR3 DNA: TGTGCCAGCAGAGCCAGGGGGCGGAGCACAGATACGCAGTATTTT; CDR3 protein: CASRARGRSTDTQYF
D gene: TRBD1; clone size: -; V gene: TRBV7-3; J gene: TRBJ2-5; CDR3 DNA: TGTGCCAGCAGCTTGGGGACAGGGGTTCTGAACTTC; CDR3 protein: CASSLGTGVLNF
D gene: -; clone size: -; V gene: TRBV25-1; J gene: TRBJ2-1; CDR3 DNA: TGTGCCAGCAGGCCCCAGGGGAATGAGCAGTTCTTC; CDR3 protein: CASRPQGNEQFF
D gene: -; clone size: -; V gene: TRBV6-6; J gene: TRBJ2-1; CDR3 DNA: TGTGCCAGCAGTTACGGTGTGGCGTCCTACAATGAGCAGTTCTTC; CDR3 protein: CASSYGVASYNEQFF
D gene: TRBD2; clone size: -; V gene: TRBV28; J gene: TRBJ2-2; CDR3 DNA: TGTGCCAGCAGGCGGACTAGGACCACCGGGGAGCTGTTTTTT; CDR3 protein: CASRRTRTTGELFF
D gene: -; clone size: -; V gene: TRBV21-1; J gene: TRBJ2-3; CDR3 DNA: TGTGCCAGCAGCAAAAGGCCAGGGACGAGACATACGCAGTATTTT; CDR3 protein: CASSKRPGTRHTQYF
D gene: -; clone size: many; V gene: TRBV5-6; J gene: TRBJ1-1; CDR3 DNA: TGTGCCAGCAGCTTGTTGGCGGGAGGTGAGACTGAAGCTTTCTTT; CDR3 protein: CASSLLAGGETEAFF